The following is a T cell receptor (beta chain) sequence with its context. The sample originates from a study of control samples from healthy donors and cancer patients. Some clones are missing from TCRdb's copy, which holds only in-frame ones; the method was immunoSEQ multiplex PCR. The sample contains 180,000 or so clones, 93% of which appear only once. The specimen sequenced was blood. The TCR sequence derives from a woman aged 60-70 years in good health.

The CDR3 loop reads CASSPGQENYGYTF. As DNA, the CDR3 is TGTGCCAGCTCACCGGGACAGGAGAACTATGGCTACACCTTC. This chain joins TRBV18 and TRBJ1-2; 8 nucleotides match TRBD1. The germline V gene encodes CDR1 KGHSH and CDR2 LQKENI. V dropped 3 bases and J dropped 2; count of bases not matched to a gene: 2. This CDR3 has 14 residues.